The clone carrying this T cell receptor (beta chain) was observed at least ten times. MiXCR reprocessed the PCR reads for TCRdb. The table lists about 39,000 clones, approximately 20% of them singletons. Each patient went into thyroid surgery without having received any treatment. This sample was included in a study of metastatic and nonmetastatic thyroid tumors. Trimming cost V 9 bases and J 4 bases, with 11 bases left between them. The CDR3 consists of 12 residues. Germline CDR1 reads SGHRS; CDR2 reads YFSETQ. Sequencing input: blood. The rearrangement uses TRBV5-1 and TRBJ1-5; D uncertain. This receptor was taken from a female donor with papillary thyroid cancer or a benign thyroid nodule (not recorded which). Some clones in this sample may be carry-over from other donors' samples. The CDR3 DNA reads TGCGCCACCCATGGAGGGAATCAGCCCCAGCATTTT. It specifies CATHGGNQPQHF.